This T cell receptor beta chain was captured in a study of cytomegalovirus exposure and HLA in healthy donors. PCR amplification relied on 60 Vbeta primers (plus 13 Jbeta primers). Assay used: immunoSEQ multiplex PCR; TCRdb lists only in-frame clones, some missing. The sample includes approximately 190,000 clones, approximately 84% of them seen just once. V trimming: 5 bases; J trimming: 1 base; junction bases outside the gene matches: 9. The germline gives CDR1 MNHEY, CDR2 SMNVEV (reference sequence). This CDR3 region has 17 residues. J is TRBJ2-1 and V is TRBV27; 9 bases map to TRBD2. The receptor's source is a woman in her forties or fifties in good health and CMV-seropositive. Sample: PBMCs. DNA of the CDR3: TGTGCCAGCAGTCCCCGGAGCGGGGGGACATCCTACAATGAGCAGTTCTTC. Translation gives CASSPRSGGTSYNEQFF.